These 27 T cell receptor beta chains share one sample of origin, sequenced in a study of blood T cell repertoires in COVID-19 (dated by TCRdb to 2020 to 2021). The library came from the immunoSEQ multiplex PCR assay. This immuneACCESS table, as held by TCRdb, lists in-frame sequences with V and J called but not all clones. Of the missing ones, under half trace to an unresolved V gene in checked studies; the others have no known cause. A total of about 280,000 clones appear in this sample, 80% to 90% of them only once. Clones ranked in the top ten supply approximately 11% of the sample. Sequences were obtained from peripheral blood. The receptors come from an older woman with acute or convalescent COVID-19.

This clone was seen more than once but under ten times. V and J are TRBV19 and TRBJ1-5; tentatively, D is TRBD1 (5 bases). The CDR3 runs to 15 residues. The germline CDR1 and CDR2 sequences are LNHDA and SQIVND (reference sequence). V dropped 3 bases and J dropped 6 bases, with 15 bases sitting between them. Written as DNA, the CDR3 is TGTGCCAGTAGTATTTTGGTCAGGGCCGGTCAGCCCCAGCATTTT. Its protein product is CASSILVRAGQPQHF.

The rearrangement joins TRBV11-2 to TRBJ2-4; tentatively, D is TRBD1 (6 bases). CDR1 is SGHAT, CDR2 FQNNGV, per germline. Trimming cost V 5 bases and J 0 bases, with 14 bases left between them. This CDR3 comprises 16 residues. The CDR3 region has the DNA TGTGCCAGCAGCACAACAGGGCCCCTAGCCAAAAACATTCAGTACTTC. Translated, it gives CASSTTGPLAKNIQYF.

This chain uses TRBV15 with TRBJ2-4; no firm D call. The CDR3 consists of 14 residues. V gave up 6 bases and J gave up 0 bases, with 9 bases separating them. The germline V gene encodes CDR1 LNHNV and CDR2 YYDKDF (reference sequence). The CDR3 reads CATSVDIAKNIQYF. CDR3 nucleotides: TGTGCCACCAGTGTAGACATAGCCAAAAACATTCAGTACTTC.

The sample holds one count of this clone. The genes are TRBV18 and TRBJ1-4, with TRBD1 matching 11 bases. Trimming removed 2 bases from V and 6 bases from J; junction bases left unmatched: 8. Germline CDR1 KGHSH, CDR2 LQKENI. The CDR3 covers 17 residues. CDR3 DNA sequence: TGTGCCAGCTCACCATCCGGGACAGGGGGAGTGGATGAAAAACTGTTTTTT. Translating gives CASSPSGTGGVDEKLFF.

This rearrangement joins TRBV7-3 to TRBJ2-1; TRBD2 agrees at 10 bases. The trim removed 6 bases at V and 4 bases at J, leaving 12 bases unmatched. The germline CDR1 and CDR2 sequences are SGHTA and FQGTGA. This CDR3 has 17 residues. The DNA of the CDR3 is TGTGCCAGCAGTCTCACCCCTAGCGGGGGTAAGTACAATGAGCAGTTCTTC. Translating it yields CASSLTPSGGKYNEQFF.

V usage is TRBV5-1 and J usage is TRBJ1-5; D gene unclear. The V end was cut by 4 bases, the J end by 4 bases, with 12 bases between. This CDR3 has 14 residues. The germline CDR1 and CDR2 sequences are SGHRS and YFSETQ. CDR3 in amino acids: CASSPGEGNQPQHF. The CDR3 region has the DNA TGCGCCAGCAGCCCTGGGGAGGGTAATCAGCCCCAGCATTTT.

The chain links TRBV9 to TRBJ1-4; perhaps TRBD1 as D (5 bases). Germline V CDR1 and CDR2: SGDLS, YYNGEE. Trimming shortened V by 4 bases and J by 10 bases, and 20 bases separated the two germline ends. The length of the CDR3 is 15 residues. CDR3 sequence (DNA): TGTGCCAGCAGCCTCTTAGGAGGGGAGTCGGCAAAACTGTTTTTT. Its translation: CASSLLGGESAKLFF.

The sample holds one count of this clone. The chain has TRBV6-6 and TRBJ1-1, with D unresolved. CDR3 length: 11 residues. Germline V gene sequence: CDR1 MNHNY, CDR2 SVGAGI (reference sequence). The V gene lost 3 bases and the J gene lost 7 bases, with 6 bases spanning the gap. The CDR3 DNA is TGTGCCAGCAGTTATCCCCGTGAAGCTTTCTTT. Protein product: CASSYPREAFF.

V and J are TRBV5-1 and TRBJ1-3; 8 bases agree with TRBD1. The V gene's germline CDR1 is SGHRS and CDR2 YFSETQ. CDR3 length: 15 residues. V shed 4 bases, J shed 3 bases, and the junction held 6 bases outside the gene matches. The CDR3 loop is CASSPSGTGGNTIYF. The CDR3 bases are TGCGCCAGCAGCCCTTCAGGGACAGGTGGAAACACCATATATTTT.

This chain joins TRBV10-3 and TRBJ2-3; 7 nucleotides line up with TRBD2. V lost 2 bases, J lost 4 bases, and 6 bases stayed unmatched. CDR3 length: 15 residues. In germline, CDR1 is ENHRY, CDR2 SYGVKD. CDR3 sequence (DNA): TGTGCCATCAGTGAGCGGGGGGTTACCTCAGATACGCAGTATTTT. As protein: CAISERGVTSDTQYF.

The chain is built from TRBV24-1 and TRBJ2-3, with 8 bases matching TRBD2. The CDR3 contains 15 residues. Germline V gene sequence: CDR1 KGHDR, CDR2 SFDVKD. The junction had 3 bases not matched to a gene; V was cut back by 5 bases and J by 0 bases. The CDR3 sequence: CATSVGGASTDTQYF. The CDR3 DNA reads TGTGCCACCAGTGTCGGGGGGGCTAGCACAGATACGCAGTATTTT.

The rearrangement uses TRBV10-3 and TRBJ1-1, with D possibly TRBD1 on 6 matching bases. Germline-derived CDR1 and CDR2 are ENHRY and SYGVKD. This CDR3 spans 13 amino acids. Trimming stripped 6 bases from V and 1 base from J, with 9 bases between. The CDR3 DNA follows: TGTGCCATCAGGCGACAGGAGAACACTGAAGCTTTCTTT. Protein: CAIRRQENTEAFF.

V gene TRBV5-8 combines with J gene TRBJ1-2; the D gene is possibly TRBD1 (5 bases). The germline V and J ends were trimmed by 4 bases and 0 bases, with 19 bases remaining between them. Germline V gives CDR1 SGHTS, CDR2 YDEGEE. The CDR3 runs to 17 residues. CDR3 residues: CASSGAPLTSANYGYTF. CDR3 nucleotide sequence: TGTGCCAGCAGCGGGGCCCCCTTAACGTCCGCTAACTATGGCTACACCTTC.

J is TRBJ2-1 and V is TRBV15; D is possibly TRBD2 (6 bases). Between the trimmed V and J ends, which lost 1 base and 9 bases, there was a span of 22 bases. Per the germline V gene, CDR1 is LNHNV and CDR2 is YYDKDF (reference sequence). The CDR3 contains 17 residues. The CDR3 DNA is TGTGCCACCAGCAGAGTGGAAGCCTTTCGCGGGGCAGGTGAGCAGTTCTTC. It encodes CATSRVEAFRGAGEQFF. Full variable domain (outside the CDR3, taken from reference TRBV15 and TRBJ2-1): DAMVIQNPRYQVTQFGKPVTLSCSQTLNHNVMYWYQQKSSQAPKLLFHYYDKDFNNEADTPDNFQSRRPNTSFCFLDIRSPGLGDTAMYLCATSRVEAFRGAGEQFFGPGTRLTVL.

The V and J genes are TRBV2 and TRBJ1-5; TRBD1 is a possible D gene (6 bases). The CDR3 consists of 14 residues. The germline V gene encodes CDR1 SNHLY and CDR2 FYNNEI. V lost 5 bases and J lost 1, with 9 bases in between. CDR3 loop: CASSQGLSNQPQHF. For the CDR3, the DNA is TGTGCCAGCAGTCAGGGGCTAAGCAATCAGCCCCAGCATTTT.

CDR3 sequence reads: CASSFQRQADTDTQYF. CDR3 DNA: TGTGCCAGCAGCTTCCAACGACAGGCTGACACAGATACGCAGTATTTT. This sequence joins TRBV7-8 and TRBJ2-3, with a possible D match to TRBD1 (6 bases). The CDR3 totals 16 residues. With 3 bases removed from V and 2 bases from J, the gap between germline ends came to 15 bases. The germline V gene has CDR1 SGHVS and CDR2 FQNEAQ.

A word on this clone: Other nucleotide sequences in the sample specify the same CDR3. The chain has TRBV5-4 and TRBJ2-7; tentative D call: TRBD1 (5 bases). Trimming pared 1 base from V and 0 bases from J, leaving 5 bases between. This CDR3 comprises 13 residues. Germline lookup yields CDR1 SGHNT and CDR2 YYREEE (reference sequence). The CDR3 coding sequence is TGTGCCAGCAGCTTGCAGGGCTCCTACGAGCAGTACTTC. Translated: CASSLQGSYEQYF.

The chain employs TRBV27 and TRBJ2-3; TRBD2 matches 7 bases. Germline loops: CDR1 MNHEY, CDR2 SMNVEV (reference sequence). This CDR3 region has 21 residues. Trimming removed 4 bases from V and 0 bases from J; junction bases left unmatched: 22. CDR3: CASSSRALSETSTSSTDTQYF. In DNA form, the CDR3 reads TGTGCCAGCAGTTCCCGAGCCCTATCTGAGACTAGCACATCTAGCACAGATACGCAGTATTTT.

This rearrangement joins TRBV7-8 to TRBJ2-4, with 7 bases that match TRBD1. V lost 1 base, J lost 4 bases, and 1 base stayed unmatched. The germline CDR1 and CDR2 sequences are SGHVS and FQNEAQ. CDR3 size: 14 residues. The CDR3 coding sequence is TGTGCCAGCAGCTTAGAGACAGGGAAAAACATTCAGTACTTC. As protein: CASSLETGKNIQYF.

With respect to this clone: This likely comes from a read error, as the CDR3 has no conserved phenylalanine or tryptophan at its end. It is unclear where the CDR3 begins or ends on the DNA, so no DNA is shown, and the CDR3 is as TCRdb lists it. The V and J genes are TRBV29-1 and TRBJ2-4; TRBD1, the table's D call, lacks a check against the DNA. A total of 8 residues make up the CDR3, ends included. CDR1 and CDR2 (germline): SQVTM, ANQGSEA. The CDR3 sequence is CSVGTLKP.

J is TRBJ1-2 and V is TRBV11-1; 10 bases align to TRBD1. The CDR3 is 14 residues long. The ends lost 5 bases at V and 3 bases at J; junction bases unmatched: 3. Germline V gives CDR1 SGHAT, CDR2 FQDESV (reference sequence). CDR3 sequence: CASSGDRGHYGYTF. CDR3 DNA sequence: TGTGCCAGCAGCGGGGACAGGGGACACTATGGCTACACCTTC.

The chain is built from TRBV5-4 and TRBJ2-7; D ambiguous. The V end lost 0 bases, the J end lost 0 bases, and 4 bases lay between the germline ends. The CDR3 is 13 amino acids. Germline V gives CDR1 SGHNT, CDR2 YYREEE (reference sequence). Written as DNA, the CDR3 is TGTGCCAGCAGCTTGGACGGCTCCTACGAGCAGTACTTC. The encoded protein is CASSLDGSYEQYF.

The table lists this clone with a few counts. CDR3 sequence (DNA): TGCGCCAGCAGCCAAGATCATAAGACAGGGTTCTCCTATAATTCACCCCTCCACTTT. Its protein product is CASSQDHKTGFSYNSPLHF. The chain joins TRBV4-1 to TRBJ1-6, with TRBD1 matching over 7 bases. The V and J ends lost 0 bases and 0 bases, in that order; junction bases with no gene match: 8. The V gene's germline CDR1 is MGHRA and CDR2 YSYEKL. CDR3 length equals 19 residues.

In its sample, this clone was seen once. The V call is TRBV2, the J call TRBJ2-4; TRBD1 agrees at 7 bases. There are 13 residues in the CDR3. The ends lost 7 bases at V and 11 bases at J; junction bases unmatched: 11. Looked up from germline, CDR1 is SNHLY and CDR2 is FYNNEI. CDR3 DNA: TGTGCCAGCACCGACGGACAGGCCCGCGTTCAGTACTTC. Its protein product is CASTDGQARVQYF.

The chain couples TRBV2 to TRBJ2-2; the D gene is possibly TRBD1 (5 bases). Germline V gene data show CDR1 as SNHLY and CDR2 as FYNNEI. The V end was cut by 4 bases, the J end by 0 bases, with 12 bases between. The CDR3 spans 16 residues. The CDR3 region has the DNA TGTGCCAGCAGTGTTAATCAGGGTACGAACACCGGGGAGCTGTTTTTT. Translation gives CASSVNQGTNTGELFF.

The rearrangement joins TRBV5-1 to TRBJ1-2, with 8 bases that match TRBD1. The CDR3 sequence is 13 residues long. Germline V lookup: CDR1 SGHRS, CDR2 YFSETQ. J gave up 7 bases and V 4 bases, and 6 bases lay outside the gene matches. CDR3: CASSRDRLGGYTF. The CDR3 DNA reads as TGCGCCAGCAGCCGGGACAGGCTGGGTGGCTACACCTTC.

This sequence joins TRBV10-3 and TRBJ1-5; D gene uncertain. The CDR3 contains 12 residues. Deletions cut 4 bases from V and 9 bases from J, with 10 bases between. Germline lookup yields CDR1 ENHRY and CDR2 SYGVKD. The CDR3 DNA is TGTGCCATCAGTGGAGGTGATGGGCCCCAGCATTTT. This codes for CAISGGDGPQHF.